The present T cell receptor (beta chain) was sequenced within a study of OX40 agonist ivuxolimab in advanced cancers. Looking at the study overall: Ivuxolimab, an antibody that agonizes OX40 (CD134), was administered to the patients.

The protocol was immunoSEQ multiplex PCR, while the TCRdb copy is restricted to in-frame clones and leaves out a portion. The table records about 54,000 clones, around four fifths of them present only once. This receptor was taken from an adult with an advanced solid tumor such as melanoma, head and neck, liver or kidney cancer. The material sequenced was CD4+ or CD8+ T cells sorted from blood, taken in a trial of the OX40 agonist ivuxolimab.

CDR3 nucleotide sequence: TGCAGCGCTGTTGAACAGAGCCGCTCTGGGGCCAACGTCCTGACTTTC. It encodes CSAVEQSRSGANVLTF. The J gene is TRBJ2-6, the V gene TRBV29-1, with D unclear. The V and J ends lost 7 bases and 0 bases respectively, with 16 bases between them. The germline V gene has CDR1 SQVTM and CDR2 ANQGSEA. This CDR3 contains 16 residues.